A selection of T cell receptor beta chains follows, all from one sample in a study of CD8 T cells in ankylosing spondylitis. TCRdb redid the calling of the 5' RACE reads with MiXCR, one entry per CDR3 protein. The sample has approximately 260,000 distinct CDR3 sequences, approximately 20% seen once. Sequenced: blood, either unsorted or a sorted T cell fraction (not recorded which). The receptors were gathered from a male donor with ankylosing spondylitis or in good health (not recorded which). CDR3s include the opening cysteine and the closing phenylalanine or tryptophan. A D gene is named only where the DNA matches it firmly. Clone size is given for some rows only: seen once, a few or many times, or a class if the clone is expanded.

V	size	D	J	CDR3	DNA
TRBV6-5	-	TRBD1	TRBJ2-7	CASSWTGESYEQYF	TGTGCCAGCAGTTGGACAGGGGAGAGCTACGAGCAGTACTTC
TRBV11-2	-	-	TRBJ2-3	CASSLDFHSTDTQYF	TGTGCCAGCAGCTTAGACTTTCACAGCACAGATACGCAGTATTTT
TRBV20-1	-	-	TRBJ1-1	CSAYAPDRNTEAFF	TGCAGTGCGTATGCCCCGGACCGGAACACTGAAGCTTTCTTT
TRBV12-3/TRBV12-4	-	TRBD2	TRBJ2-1	CASSPIEAGGDEQFF	TGTGCCAGCAGTCCCATTGAAGCGGGAGGCGATGAGCAGTTCTTC
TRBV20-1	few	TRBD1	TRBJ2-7	CSARDLDRGGEQYF	TGCAGTGCTAGAGATCTCGACAGGGGAGGCGAGCAGTACTTC
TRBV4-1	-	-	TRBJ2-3	CASSQRDLSTDTQYF	TGCGCCAGCAGCCAACGGGACCTAAGCACAGATACGCAGTATTTT
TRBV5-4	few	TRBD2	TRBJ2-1	CASSLDPGLAGGLSYNEQFF	TGTGCCAGCAGCTTGGATCCGGGACTAGCGGGAGGGCTATCCTACAATGAGCAGTTCTTC
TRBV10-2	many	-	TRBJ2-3	CASSEPAEVGTDTQYF	TGCGCCAGCAGTGAGCCGGCCGAGGTCGGCACAGATACGCAGTATTTT
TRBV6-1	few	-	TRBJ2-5	CASSGLYGGHETQYF	TGTGCCAGCAGTGGTTTATATGGGGGCCACGAGACCCAGTACTTC
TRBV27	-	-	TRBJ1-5	CASSLAVRQPQHF	TGTGCCAGCAGTTTGGCAGTACGACAGCCCCAGCATTTT
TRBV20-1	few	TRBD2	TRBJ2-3	CSAILADHTDTQYF	TGCAGTGCCATACTAGCGGACCACACAGATACGCAGTATTTT
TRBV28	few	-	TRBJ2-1	CASSLTGGYEQFF	TGTGCCAGCAGCCTCACAGGAGGCTATGAGCAGTTCTTC
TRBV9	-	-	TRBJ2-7	CASSPSGATYEQYF	TGTGCCAGCAGCCCCAGCGGAGCTACCTACGAGCAGTACTTC
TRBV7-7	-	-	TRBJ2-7	CASSLGPRVSYEQYF	TGTGCTAGCAGCTTAGGCCCACGCGTTTCCTACGAGCAGTACTTC
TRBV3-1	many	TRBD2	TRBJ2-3	CASSQEGAGAADTQYF	TGTGCCAGCAGCCAAGAGGGTGCGGGAGCGGCAGATACGCAGTATTTT
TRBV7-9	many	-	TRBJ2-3	CASNLEVDTQYF	TGTGCCAGCAACTTAGAGGTAGATACGCAGTATTTT
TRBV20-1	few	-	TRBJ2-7	CSARDYEAEERPYEQYF	TGCAGTGCTAGAGATTATGAAGCAGAGGAGCGGCCCTACGAGCAGTACTTC
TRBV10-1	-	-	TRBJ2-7	CASSAGDMVNEQYF	TGCGCCAGCAGTGCGGGGGACATGGTCAACGAGCAGTACTTC
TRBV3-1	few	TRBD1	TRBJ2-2	CASSPTEGQFSTGELFF	TGTGCCAGCAGCCCAACCGAGGGACAGTTTAGCACCGGGGAGCTGTTTTTT
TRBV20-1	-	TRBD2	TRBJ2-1	CSATTGLASYNEQFF	TGCAGTGCTACGACGGGACTAGCTTCCTACAATGAGCAGTTCTTC
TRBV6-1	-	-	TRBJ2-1	CASSRDPAGQTYNEQFF	TGTGCCAGCAGTCGAGACCCGGCGGGACAGACCTACAATGAGCAGTTCTTC
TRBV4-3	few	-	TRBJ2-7	CASSQVWRGDYEQYF	TGCGCCAGCAGCCAAGTTTGGAGGGGTGATTACGAGCAGTACTTC
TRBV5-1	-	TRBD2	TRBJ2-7	CASSFTSGGLTYEQYF	TGCGCCAGCAGCTTCACTAGCGGGGGGCTTACCTACGAGCAGTACTTC
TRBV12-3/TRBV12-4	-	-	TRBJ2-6	CASSLGGANVLTF	TGTGCCAGCAGTTTAGGTGGGGCCAACGTCCTGACTTTC
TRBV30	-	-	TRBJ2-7	CAWRTDSYEQYF	TGTGCCTGGAGGACAGACTCCTACGAGCAGTACTTC
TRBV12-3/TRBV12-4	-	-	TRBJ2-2	CASSPVWGSGELFF	TGTGCCAGCAGTCCCGTGTGGGGCTCCGGGGAGCTGTTTTTT
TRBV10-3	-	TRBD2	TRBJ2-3	CAIMASGREDTQYF	TGTGCCATCATGGCTAGCGGGAGGGAAGATACGCAGTATTTT
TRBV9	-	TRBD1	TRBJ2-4	CASSPGQGPGDIQYF	TGTGCCAGCAGCCCGGGACAGGGACCTGGAGACATTCAGTACTTC
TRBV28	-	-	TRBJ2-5	CASSFGESGVGTQYF	TGTGCCAGCAGTTTTGGCGAGTCGGGGGTTGGGACCCAGTACTTC
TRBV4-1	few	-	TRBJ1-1	CASSQAPGTPMNTEAFF	TGCGCCAGCAGCCAAGCACCCGGGACACCGATGAACACTGAAGCTTTCTTT
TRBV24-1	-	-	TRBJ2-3	CATSDSRQDTQYF	TGTGCCACCAGTGATTCCCGGCAAGATACGCAGTATTTT
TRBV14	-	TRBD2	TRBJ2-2	CATRTSGGNTGELFF	TGTGCCACCCGGACTAGCGGAGGAAACACCGGGGAGCTGTTTTTT
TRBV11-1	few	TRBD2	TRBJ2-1	CASSWGPTGPGGRSYNEQFF	TGTGCCAGCAGCTGGGGACCCACCGGGCCGGGAGGGCGATCCTACAATGAGCAGTTCTTC
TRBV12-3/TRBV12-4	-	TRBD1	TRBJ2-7	CASSSRQGLNEQYF	TGTGCCAGCAGTTCACGACAGGGTCTAAACGAGCAGTACTTC
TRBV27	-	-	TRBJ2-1	CASSTLGGYNEQFF	TGTGCCAGCAGCACCCTGGGGGGTTACAATGAGCAGTTCTTC
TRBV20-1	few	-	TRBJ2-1	CSARNRKFYNEQFF	TGCAGTGCTAGAAATCGGAAGTTCTACAATGAGCAGTTCTTC
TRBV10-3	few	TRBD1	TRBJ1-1	CAISETVNYRGLTEAFF	TGTGCCATCAGTGAGACAGTGAACTACAGGGGGCTCACTGAAGCTTTCTTT
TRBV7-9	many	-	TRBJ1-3	CASSNTLSGNTIYF	TGTGCCAGCAGCAACACACTCTCTGGAAACACCATATATTTT
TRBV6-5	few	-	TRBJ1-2	CASSYSRRTYDYGYTF	TGTGCCAGCAGTTACTCTAGACGGACTTATGACTATGGCTACACCTTC
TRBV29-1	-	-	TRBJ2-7	CSVQGPSSYEQYF	TGCAGCGTCCAGGGGCCTAGCTCCTACGAGCAGTACTTC
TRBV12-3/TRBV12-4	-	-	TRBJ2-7	CASSLADSSYEQYF	TGTGCCAGCAGTTTAGCGGACAGCTCCTACGAGCAGTACTTC
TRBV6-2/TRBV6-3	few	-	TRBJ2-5	CASSYTGTPGETQYF	TGTGCCAGCAGTTACACCGGGACCCCCGGGGAGACCCAGTACTTC
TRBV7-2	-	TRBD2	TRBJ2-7	CASSRTSESREQYF	TGTGCCAGCAGCCGGACTAGCGAGTCCAGGGAGCAGTACTTC
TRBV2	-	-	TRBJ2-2	CASRAGAPANTGELFF	TGTGCCAGCAGGGCCGGCGCCCCAGCGAACACCGGGGAGCTGTTTTTT
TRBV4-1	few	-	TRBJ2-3	CASSPLGYTDTQYF	TGCGCCAGCAGTCCGCTGGGGTACACAGATACGCAGTATTTT
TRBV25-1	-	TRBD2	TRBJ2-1	CASSETERLATYNEQFF	TGTGCCAGCAGTGAGACCGAAAGACTAGCCACCTACAATGAGCAGTTCTTC
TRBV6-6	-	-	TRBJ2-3	CASHPGTTDTQYF	TGTGCCAGCCACCCCGGCACCACAGATACGCAGTATTTT
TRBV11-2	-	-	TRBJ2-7	CASSTASVQTLEQYF	TGTGCCAGCAGCACCGCTAGCGTACAGACCCTCGAGCAGTACTTC
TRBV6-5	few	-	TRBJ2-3	CASREGLTTQYF	TGTGCCAGCAGGGAGGGACTGACGACGCAGTATTTT
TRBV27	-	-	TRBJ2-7	CASSGGEGDWYF	TGTGCCAGCAGTGGAGGCGAGGGGGACTGGTACTTC
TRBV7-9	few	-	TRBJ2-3	CAIQGGRTDTQYF	TGTGCCATCCAGGGCGGACGCACAGATACGCAGTATTTT
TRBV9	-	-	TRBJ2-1	CASSVDSNEQFF	TGTGCCAGCAGCGTAGACAGCAATGAGCAGTTCTTC
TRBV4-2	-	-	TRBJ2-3	CASSQDKVGRWTSTDTQYF	TGTGCCAGCAGCCAAGATAAGGTGGGGCGATGGACTAGCACAGATACGCAGTATTTT
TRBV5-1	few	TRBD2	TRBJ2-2	CASSLAGLAGGVELFF	TGCGCCAGCAGCTTGGCGGGACTAGCGGGAGGCGTGGAGCTGTTTTTT